This TCR beta chain was obtained from a study of T-cell memory formation after mild COVID-19. Study information: TCR clusters showed largely donor specificity.

In the case of this clonotype: The target antigen is unknown.

Broader study findings: Researchers found some responding clones in pre-infection memory, a sign that cross-reactive memory joined.

V shed 5 bases, J shed 7 bases, and the junction held 5 bases outside the gene matches. CDR3 length: 13 residues. CDR1 SGHNT and CDR2 YENEEA come from the germline V gene. TCRdb processed the 5' RACE reads anew with MiXCR; each CDR3 protein has one entry. The sample carries 250,000 to 300,000 distinct CDR3 sequences, roughly 17% recorded once. The sequencing input was PBMCs or a T cell subset sorted from them (not recorded which). The origin of this receptor is a man aged 18 to 29 who had mild COVID-19 (a few samples of this study predate the infection). Cell type and time point are not known. V and J are TRBV11-3 and TRBJ2-3, with TRBD2 matching 8 bases. The CDR3 reads CASSLGGANTQYF. The CDR3 region has the DNA TGTGCCAGCAGCCTCGGGGGGGCTAATACGCAGTATTTT.